These 30 T cell receptor beta chains share one sample of origin, sequenced in a study of T cells expressing NK-cell markers. TCRdb re-called the 5' RACE reads; every CDR3 protein appears as one record, without DNA. The sample includes 550,000 to 600,000 distinct CDR3 sequences. Input material: blood T cells: a sorted CD56 or NKG2C T cell subset, CD4+ or CD8+ T cells, or bulk PBMC T cells (not recorded which). The receptors originated from a man aged 18 to 29 in good health.

The gene calls are TRBV2 and TRBJ1-1; TCRdb reports TRBD1, a call that lacks DNA to check it against. CDR1 SNHLY and CDR2 FYNNEI come from the germline V gene. There are 12 residues in the CDR3. The CDR3 region is CATTQQGAEAFF.

The genes are TRBV5-1 and TRBJ2-5; the TCRdb D gene call, TRBD2, has no DNA to confirm it. The CDR3 runs to 17 residues. Germline-derived CDR1 and CDR2 are SGHRS and YFSETQ. CDR3 sequence: CASFPGLAGIRQETQYF.

V gene TRBV7-2 combines with J gene TRBJ2-1; the D gene TCRdb calls, TRBD2, cannot be checked with no DNA. CDR3 length: 17 residues. The germline V gene has CDR1 SGHTA and CDR2 FQGNSA. The CDR3 sequence: CASSLVLAGGPRNEQFF.

The J gene is TRBJ2-2, the V gene TRBV5-1; TCRdb designates TRBD1, a call that cannot be tested without DNA. From germline, CDR1 is SGHRS and CDR2 YFSETQ. This CDR3 is 14 amino acids long. CDR3 in amino acids: CASSSLRGTGELFF.

V gene TRBV6-2 or TRBV6-3 combines with J gene TRBJ2-2; the TRBD1 assignment by TCRdb is unverifiable without DNA. CDR1 is MNHEY and CDR2 is SVGEGT in the germline V gene. The CDR3 loop spans 15 amino acids. The CDR3 loop reads CASSSGQGDLGELFF.

V gene TRBV25-1 combines with J gene TRBJ2-5; with no DNA, the TCRdb D assignment of TRBD1 cannot be verified. CDR3 length equals 16 residues. Germline V gene sequence: CDR1 MGHDK, CDR2 SYGVNS. CDR3 loop: CASSEYNGGAGETQYF. The full variable domain, its missing parts supplied by reference TRBV25-1 and TRBJ2-5, is EADIYQTPRYLVIGTGKKITLECSQTMGHDKMYWYQQDPGMELHLIHYSYGVNSTEKGDLSSESTVSRIRTEHFPLTLESARPSHTSQYLCASSEYNGGAGETQYFGPGTRLLVL.

The J gene is TRBJ2-3, the V gene TRBV20-1; TCRdb's assignment of TRBD2 cannot be checked, as there is no DNA. Germline V gene sequence: CDR1 DFQATT, CDR2 SNEGSKA (reference sequence). The CDR3 runs 16 residues. The CDR3 region is CSASSTRLPIVDTQYF.

The chain joins TRBV5-1 to TRBJ2-2; the TCRdb call, TRBD2, lacks DNA for checking. Germline CDR1 and CDR2: SGHRS and YFSETQ. CDR3 length equals 15 residues. CDR3 residues: CASSFGGGPTGELFF.

The chain employs TRBV20-1 and TRBJ2-7; no DNA is available, so the TRBD2 call from TCRdb remains unchecked. CDR3 length equals 16 residues. Germline V CDR1 and CDR2: DFQATT, SNEGSKA (reference sequence). The CDR3: CSASVLAGLSSYEQYF.

The chain's CDR3 is CASSFAEGLARREEQFF. The chain recombines TRBV7-7 with TRBJ2-1; TCRdb's assignment of TRBD2 cannot be checked, as there is no DNA. Germline-derived CDR1 and CDR2 are SSHAT and FNYEAQ (reference sequence). The CDR3 is 17 amino acids.

This chain uses TRBV4-3 with TRBJ2-7; TCRdb's D call of TRBD2 is untestable without DNA. The CDR3 extends over 17 amino acids. Germline CDR1 LGHNA, CDR2 YSLEER. The CDR3 loop is CASSPGLAGALSYEQYF.

The chain recombines TRBV9 with TRBJ2-2; TCRdb names TRBD2, which stays unverified in the absence of DNA. CDR3 length equals 17 residues. Germline assignment: CDR1 SGDLS and CDR2 YYNGEE. The CDR3 sequence: CASSVVRQAFYRGELFF.

The rearrangement uses TRBV5-1 and TRBJ1-1; TCRdb's assignment of TRBD1 cannot be checked, as there is no DNA. CDR3 length: 12 amino acids. Germline-derived CDR1 and CDR2 are SGHRS and YFSETQ. CDR3 in amino acids: CASSSGQLEAFF. Full variable domain (outside the CDR3, taken from reference TRBV5-1 and TRBJ1-1): KAGVTQTPRYLIKTRGQQVTLSCSPISGHRSVSWYQQTPGQGLQFLFEYFSETQRNKGNFPGRFSGRQFSNSRSEMNVSTLELGDSALYLCASSSGQLEAFFGQGTRLTVV.

V usage is TRBV7-8 and J usage is TRBJ2-5; TCRdb's D call of TRBD2 is untestable without DNA. The germline CDR1 and CDR2 sequences are SGHVS and FQNEAQ. The CDR3 loop spans 16 amino acids. CDR3: CASSSKRAPVQETQYF.

The CDR3 loop reads CASSQEAWDTQYF. The chain couples TRBV4-2 to TRBJ2-3. Germline-derived CDR1 and CDR2 are LGHNA and YNFKEQ. The CDR3 sequence is 13 residues long.

The chain carries TRBV7-9 and TRBJ2-1. This CDR3 comprises 14 residues. The germline CDR1 and CDR2 sequences are SEHNR and FQNEAQ (reference sequence). The CDR3 here is CASSLGRTYNEQFF.

V gene TRBV11-2 combines with J gene TRBJ2-3; TCRdb designates TRBD1, a call that cannot be tested without DNA. There are 19 residues in the CDR3. Germline CDR1 SGHAT, CDR2 FQNNGV. The CDR3 region is CASSLSIEGPPGFFDTQYF.

The V and J genes are TRBV12-3 or TRBV12-4 and TRBJ1-2; the TCRdb D gene call, TRBD1, has no DNA to confirm it. The CDR3 is 14 amino acids. CDR3 loop: CASSRGTGAYGYTF.

The J gene is TRBJ2-2, the V gene TRBV5-1; TCRdb lists TRBD2, though no DNA is available to test this call. The germline V gene encodes CDR1 SGHRS and CDR2 YFSETQ. The CDR3 runs 15 residues. The CDR3 protein is CASSRTSGEGGELFF.

The J gene is TRBJ2-5, the V gene TRBV20-1; TCRdb proposes TRBD1, but this gene call is untestable without DNA. Germline V gene data show CDR1 as DFQATT and CDR2 as SNEGSKA (reference sequence). This CDR3 comprises 12 residues. The CDR3 region is CSAPLDLETQYF.

V is TRBV12-3 or TRBV12-4 and J is TRBJ2-1; there is no DNA to check the TCRdb D call of TRBD2. This CDR3 is 17 amino acids long. The chain's CDR3 is CASSLGMSGRASGEQFF.

The V call is TRBV12-3 or TRBV12-4, the J call TRBJ2-2; TCRdb's assignment of TRBD1 cannot be checked, as there is no DNA. The CDR3 is made up of 14 amino acids. The CDR3 spells CASSRTDGGGELFF.

The rearrangement uses TRBV4-2 and TRBJ2-5; checking the TCRdb D call of TRBD1 is not possible without DNA. The germline V gene encodes CDR1 LGHNA and CDR2 YNFKEQ. The length of the CDR3 is 14 residues. The chain's CDR3 is CASSQDSSPETQYF.

The chain employs TRBV7-2 and TRBJ1-6; TCRdb's D call, TRBD1, is unchecked because there is no DNA. Germline loops: CDR1 SGHTA, CDR2 FQGNSA. This CDR3 comprises 14 residues. CDR3 loop: CASSQLRTKSPLHF. Combining the CDR3 with reference TRBV7-2 and TRBJ1-6 gives the whole variable domain GAGVSQSPSNKVTEKGKDVELRCDPISGHTALYWYRQSLGQGLEFLIYFQGNSAPDKSGLPSDRFSAERTGGSVSTLTIQRTQQEDSAVYLCASSQLRTKSPLHFGNGTRLTVT.

This sequence joins TRBV5-5 and TRBJ1-1; the D gene TCRdb calls, TRBD1, cannot be checked with no DNA. The CDR3 is made up of 15 amino acids. Germline CDR1 reads SGHKS; CDR2 reads YYEKEE (reference sequence). The CDR3 region is CASSSKGARNTEAFF.

The chain carries TRBV7-6 and TRBJ2-1. This CDR3 is built from 13 residues. Per germline, CDR1 SGHVS and CDR2 FNYEAQ. CDR3 protein: CASSYAGYNEQFF.

This rearrangement joins TRBV29-1 to TRBJ2-1; TCRdb names TRBD1, which stays unverified in the absence of DNA. Germline CDR1 is SQVTM and CDR2 is ANQGSEA. This CDR3 region has 15 residues. This chain's CDR3 is CSFQKDSNSYNEQFF.

CDR3 protein: CASSLGLSGSEAYEQYF. The rearrangement uses TRBV5-1 and TRBJ2-7; TCRdb lists TRBD2, though no DNA is available to test this call. This CDR3 has 17 amino acids. CDR1 is SGHRS and CDR2 is YFSETQ in the germline V gene.

This chain joins TRBV7-2 and TRBJ2-7; TCRdb names TRBD1, which stays unverified in the absence of DNA. Germline CDR1 SGHTA, CDR2 FQGNSA. The CDR3 has 14 amino acids. The CDR3 is CASSSRDRVYEQYF.

J is TRBJ2-3 and V is TRBV7-9. Per germline, CDR1 SEHNR and CDR2 FQNEAQ (reference sequence). The CDR3 loop spans 15 amino acids. The chain's CDR3 is CASMIDVGYEDTQYF.